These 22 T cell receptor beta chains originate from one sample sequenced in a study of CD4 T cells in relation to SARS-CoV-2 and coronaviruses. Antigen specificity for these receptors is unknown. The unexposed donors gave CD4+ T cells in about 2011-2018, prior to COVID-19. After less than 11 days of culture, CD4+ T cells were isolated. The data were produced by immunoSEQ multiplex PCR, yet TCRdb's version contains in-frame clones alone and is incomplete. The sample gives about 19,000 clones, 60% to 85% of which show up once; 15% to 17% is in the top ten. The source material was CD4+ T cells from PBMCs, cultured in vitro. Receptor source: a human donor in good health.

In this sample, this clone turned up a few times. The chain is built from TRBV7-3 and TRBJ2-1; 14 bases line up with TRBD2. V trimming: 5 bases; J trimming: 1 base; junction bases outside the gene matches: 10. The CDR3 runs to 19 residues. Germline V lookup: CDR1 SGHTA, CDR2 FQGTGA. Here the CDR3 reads CASSKLGTSGSWSYNEQFF. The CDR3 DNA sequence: TGTGCCAGCAGCAAATTGGGGACTAGCGGGAGTTGGTCCTACAATGAGCAGTTCTTC.

This chain's CDR3 is CSVEDQWTALNTEAFF. CDR3 DNA sequence: TGCAGCGTTGAAGATCAATGGACAGCTCTGAACACTGAAGCTTTCTTT. The chain has TRBV29-1 and TRBJ1-1; possibly TRBD1 for D (6 bases). The V and J ends lost 0 bases and 0 bases respectively, with 14 bases between them. The germline V gene has CDR1 SQVTM and CDR2 ANQGSEA. This CDR3 has 16 residues.

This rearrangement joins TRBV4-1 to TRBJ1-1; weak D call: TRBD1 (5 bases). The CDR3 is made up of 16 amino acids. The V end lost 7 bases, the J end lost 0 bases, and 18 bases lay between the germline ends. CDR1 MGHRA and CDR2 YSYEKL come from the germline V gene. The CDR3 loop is CASNVKYQGLNTEAFF. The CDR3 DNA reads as TGCGCCAGCAACGTTAAGTATCAGGGATTGAACACTGAAGCTTTCTTT.

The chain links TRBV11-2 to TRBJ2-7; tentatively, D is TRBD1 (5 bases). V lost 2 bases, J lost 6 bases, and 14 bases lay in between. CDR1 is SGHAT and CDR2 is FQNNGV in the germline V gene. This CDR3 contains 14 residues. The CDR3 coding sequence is TGTGCCAGCAGCTTACAGGGTCCGGCAGGCGAGCAGTACTTC. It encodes CASSLQGPAGEQYF.

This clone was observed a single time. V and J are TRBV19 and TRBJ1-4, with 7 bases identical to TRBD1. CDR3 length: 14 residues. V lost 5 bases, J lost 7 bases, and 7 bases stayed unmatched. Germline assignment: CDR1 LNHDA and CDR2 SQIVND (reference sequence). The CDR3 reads CASSFRQGPEKLFF. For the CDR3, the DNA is TGTGCCAGTAGTTTTCGACAGGGACCTGAAAAACTGTTTTTT.

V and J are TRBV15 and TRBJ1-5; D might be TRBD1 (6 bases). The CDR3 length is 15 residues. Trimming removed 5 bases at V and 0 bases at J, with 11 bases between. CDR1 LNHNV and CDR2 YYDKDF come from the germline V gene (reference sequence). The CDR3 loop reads CATSAGQYSNQPQHF. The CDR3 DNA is TGTGCCACCAGCGCAGGACAGTATAGCAATCAGCCCCAGCATTTT.

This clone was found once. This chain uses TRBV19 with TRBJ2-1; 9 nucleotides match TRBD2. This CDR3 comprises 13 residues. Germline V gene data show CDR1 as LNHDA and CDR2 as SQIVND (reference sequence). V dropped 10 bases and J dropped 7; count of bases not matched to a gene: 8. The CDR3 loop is CATLGTSRNEQFF. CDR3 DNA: TGTGCCACCTTAGGGACTAGCCGGAATGAGCAGTTCTTC.

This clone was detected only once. In nucleotides, the CDR3 is TGTGCCAGCAGCCAGCGTCAGCCTTACAATGAGCAGTTCTTC. Amino acid sequence: CASSQRQPYNEQFF. This chain links TRBV3-1 (or the pseudogene TRBV3-2) with TRBJ2-1; D is ambiguous. V was cut by 3 bases and J by 4 bases, with 10 bases left in between. Germline CDR1 and CDR2: LGHDT and YNNKEL (reference sequence). The CDR3 runs to 14 residues.

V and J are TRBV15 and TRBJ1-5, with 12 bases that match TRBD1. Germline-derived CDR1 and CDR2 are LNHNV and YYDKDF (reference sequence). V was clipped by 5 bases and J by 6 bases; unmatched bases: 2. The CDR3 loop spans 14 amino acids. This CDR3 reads CATSGTGGIQPQHF. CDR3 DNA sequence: TGTGCCACCAGCGGGACAGGGGGCATTCAGCCCCAGCATTTT.

CDR3 nucleotides: TGTGCCAGCGGGAGGGTGCGCCTCGAAAAACTGTTTTTT. Its translation: CASGRVRLEKLFF. The V and J genes are TRBV2 and TRBJ1-4; no reliable D call. Trimming took off 8 bases at V and 8 bases at J, with 15 bases between the two ends. The CDR3 has 13 residues. Germline-derived CDR1 and CDR2 are SNHLY and FYNNEI.

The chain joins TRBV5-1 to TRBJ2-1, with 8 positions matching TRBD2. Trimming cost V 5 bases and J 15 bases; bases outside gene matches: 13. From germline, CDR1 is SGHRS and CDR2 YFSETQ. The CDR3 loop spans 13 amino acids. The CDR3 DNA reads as TGCGCCAGCAGTCGGGAGGTAGCGGGACGTCGGTTCTTC. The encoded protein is CASSREVAGRRFF.

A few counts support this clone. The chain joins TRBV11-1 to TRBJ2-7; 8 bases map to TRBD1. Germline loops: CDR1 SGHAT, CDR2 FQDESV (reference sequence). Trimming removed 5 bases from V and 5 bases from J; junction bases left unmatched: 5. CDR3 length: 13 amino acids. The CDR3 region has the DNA TGTGCCAGCAGCCAGGGACAGGCCCACGAGCAGTACTTC. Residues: CASSQGQAHEQYF.

The CDR3 DNA reads as TGTGCCTGGAAAGGGGAACCCTACGAGCAGTACTTC. Protein: CAWKGEPYEQYF. The chain recombines TRBV30 with TRBJ2-7; D may be TRBD1 (5 bases). Germline CDR1 is GTSNPN and CDR2 is SVGIG (reference sequence). This CDR3 is 12 amino acids long. The V and J ends lost 4 bases and 2 bases respectively, with 9 bases between them.

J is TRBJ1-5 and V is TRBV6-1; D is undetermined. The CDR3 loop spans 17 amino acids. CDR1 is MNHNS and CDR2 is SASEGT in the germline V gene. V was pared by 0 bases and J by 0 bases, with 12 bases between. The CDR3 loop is CASSEARGGTSNQPQHF. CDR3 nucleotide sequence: TGTGCCAGCAGTGAAGCGCGTGGTGGCACTAGCAATCAGCCCCAGCATTTT.

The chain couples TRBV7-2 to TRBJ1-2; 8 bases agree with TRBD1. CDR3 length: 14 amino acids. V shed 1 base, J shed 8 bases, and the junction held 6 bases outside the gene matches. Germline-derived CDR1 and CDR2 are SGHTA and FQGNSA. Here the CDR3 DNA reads TGTGCCAGCAGCTTAGTTATACAGGGGGTCGGCTACACCTTC. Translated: CASSLVIQGVGYTF.

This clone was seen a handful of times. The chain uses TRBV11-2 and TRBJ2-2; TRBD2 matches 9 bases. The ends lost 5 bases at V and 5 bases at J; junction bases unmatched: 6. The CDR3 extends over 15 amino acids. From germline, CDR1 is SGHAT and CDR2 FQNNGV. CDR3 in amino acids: CASSLSGRRTGELFF. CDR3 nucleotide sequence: TGTGCCAGCAGCCTTAGCGGGAGACGAACCGGGGAGCTGTTTTTT.

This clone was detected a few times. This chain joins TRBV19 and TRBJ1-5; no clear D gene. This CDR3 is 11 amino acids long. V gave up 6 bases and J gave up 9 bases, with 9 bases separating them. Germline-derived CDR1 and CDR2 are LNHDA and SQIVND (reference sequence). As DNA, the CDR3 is TGTGCCAGTAGCTCTGCCGGGCCCCAGCATTTT. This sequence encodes CASSSAGPQHF.

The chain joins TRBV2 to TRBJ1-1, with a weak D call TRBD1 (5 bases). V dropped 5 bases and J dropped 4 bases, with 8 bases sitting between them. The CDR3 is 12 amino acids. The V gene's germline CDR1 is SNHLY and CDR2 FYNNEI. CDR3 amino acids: CASSLGVTEAFF. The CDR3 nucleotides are TGTGCCAGCAGTCTAGGGGTCACTGAAGCTTTCTTT. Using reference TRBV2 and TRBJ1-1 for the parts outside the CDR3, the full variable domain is EPEVTQTPSHQVTQMGQEVILRCVPISNHLYFYWYRQILGQKVEFLVSFYNNEISEKSEIFDDQFSVERPDGSNFTLKIRSTKLEDSAMYFCASSLGVTEAFFGQGTRLTVV.

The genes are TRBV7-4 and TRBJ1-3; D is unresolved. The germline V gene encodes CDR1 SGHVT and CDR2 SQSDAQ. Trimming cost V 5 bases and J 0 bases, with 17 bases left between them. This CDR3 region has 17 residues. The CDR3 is CASSRIAAGPSGNTIYF. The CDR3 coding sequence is TGTGCCAGCAGCCGGATCGCCGCAGGACCCTCTGGAAACACCATATATTTT.

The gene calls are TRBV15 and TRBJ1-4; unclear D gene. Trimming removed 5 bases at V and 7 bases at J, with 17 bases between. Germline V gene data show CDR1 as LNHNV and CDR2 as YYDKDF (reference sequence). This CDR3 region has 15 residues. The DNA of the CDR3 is TGTGCCACCAGCCCCAGGAACGGGGTTCGTGAAAAACTGTTTTTT. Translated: CATSPRNGVREKLFF.

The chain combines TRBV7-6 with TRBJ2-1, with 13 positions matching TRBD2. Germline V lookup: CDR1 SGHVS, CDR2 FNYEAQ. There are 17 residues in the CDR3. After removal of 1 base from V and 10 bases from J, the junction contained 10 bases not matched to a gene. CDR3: CASSLGKGLAGIREQFF. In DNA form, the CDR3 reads TGTGCCAGCAGCTTAGGCAAGGGACTAGCGGGAATCAGGGAGCAGTTCTTC.

The CDR3 loop is CASSVDTGTLIYEQYF. CDR3 bases: TGTGCCAGCAGTGTCGACACCGGGACATTGATCTACGAGCAGTACTTC. The chain has TRBV6-4 and TRBJ2-7; D is perhaps TRBD1 (6 bases). Looked up from germline, CDR1 is MRHNA and CDR2 is SNTAGT. The CDR3 consists of 16 residues. V was shortened by 4 bases and J by 3 bases, with 19 bases between the two germline ends.